One and the same sample provided the 28 T cell receptor beta chains below, sequenced in a study of OX40 agonist ivuxolimab in advanced cancers. Libraries were prepared by immunoSEQ multiplex PCR; TCRdb keeps only in-frame clonotypes and omits some of them. The sample has some 68,000 clones; 86% are singletons. The sequencing used CD4+ or CD8+ T cells sorted from blood, collected in a trial of the OX40 agonist ivuxolimab. The receptors here all came from an adult with an advanced solid tumor such as melanoma, head and neck, liver or kidney cancer.

J is TRBJ1-2 and V is TRBV11-2, with 7 nucleotides matching TRBD1. The germline CDR1 and CDR2 sequences are SGHAT and FQNNGV. The CDR3 spans 17 residues. V trimming: 2 bases; J trimming: 6 bases; junction bases outside the gene matches: 15. The CDR3 here is CASSLRWRQGEWDGYTF. In DNA, the CDR3 is TGTGCCAGCAGCTTAAGGTGGAGGCAGGGGGAATGGGATGGCTACACCTTC.

Only a few counts were recorded for this clone. V usage is TRBV7-6 and J usage is TRBJ1-4; a possible D gene is TRBD1 (6 bases). Germline-derived CDR1 and CDR2 are SGHVS and FNYEAQ. V gave up 5 bases and J gave up 4 bases, with 14 bases separating them. This CDR3 is built from 15 residues. CDR3: CASSRGGSYNEKLFF. DNA for the CDR3: TGTGCCAGCAGCCGAGGGGGGTCGTATAATGAAAAACTGTTTTTT.

This chain links TRBV2 with TRBJ1-4, with 11 bases fitting TRBD1. The CDR3 sequence is 15 residues long. V was pared by 7 bases and J by 7 bases, with 8 bases of the junction left unmatched. Germline V CDR1 and CDR2: SNHLY, FYNNEI. The DNA of the CDR3 is TGTGCCAGCATGGACAGGGGGCTTGAGGGTGAAAAACTGTTTTTT. It encodes CASMDRGLEGEKLFF.

The chain couples TRBV6-6 to TRBJ2-3; unclear D gene. V lost 6 bases to trimming and J lost 1 base, with 11 bases between them. Looked up from germline, CDR1 is MNHNY and CDR2 is SVGAGI (reference sequence). The CDR3 is made up of 14 amino acids. In DNA, the CDR3 is TGTGCCAGCAGAGGTGCAGTTGGCACAGATACGCAGTATTTT. Protein sequence: CASRGAVGTDTQYF.

In its sample, this clone was seen a few times. The J gene is TRBJ2-3, the V gene TRBV7-6, with 9 bases that match TRBD2. Germline lookup yields CDR1 SGHVS and CDR2 FNYEAQ. The J segment lost 4 bases and the V segment lost 5 bases, leaving 10 bases of the junction unmatched. CDR3 length equals 16 residues. The DNA of the CDR3 is TGTGCCAGCAGCCCCCGTCGAGCGGGAGGCCCAGATACGCAGTATTTT. Encoded protein: CASSPRRAGGPDTQYF.

The chain uses TRBV10-3 and TRBJ2-2; D not resolved. Trimming removed 2 bases from V and 4 bases from J, with 5 bases in between. The CDR3 runs to 13 residues. Germline assignment: CDR1 ENHRY and CDR2 SYGVKD. CDR3 DNA sequence: TGTGCCATCAGTGAGGGATTCACCGGGGAGCTGTTTTTT. Its protein product is CAISEGFTGELFF.

In its sample, this clone was seen a few times. Written as DNA, the CDR3 is TGTGCCAGCAGTTTATTGGGGACGCGCAATCAGCCCCAGCATTTT. Encoded protein: CASSLLGTRNQPQHF. This rearrangement joins TRBV28 to TRBJ1-5; possible D gene TRBD1, 5 bases. Trimming stripped 1 base from V and 2 bases from J, with 9 bases between. The CDR3 length is 15 residues. The germline CDR1 and CDR2 sequences are MDHEN and SYDVKM.

The rearrangement links TRBV15 to TRBJ1-5; weak D call: TRBD1 (6 bases). Germline CDR1 is LNHNV and CDR2 is YYDKDF (reference sequence). CDR3 length equals 18 residues. The V end lost 5 bases, the J end lost 4 bases, and 24 bases lay between the germline ends. Written as DNA, the CDR3 is TGTGCCACCAGCCCTTCCCGGGGGGCAGCCGGAACAAATCAGCCCCAGCATTTT. It encodes CATSPSRGAAGTNQPQHF.

This clone was detected only once. The chain couples TRBV9 to TRBJ1-2, with D maybe TRBD1 (6 bases). This CDR3 is built from 15 residues. CDR1 and CDR2 from the germline V gene are SGDLS and YYNGEE. The V end was cut by 0 bases, the J end by 4 bases, with 13 bases between. CDR3 amino acids: CASSVELGGLYGYTF. As DNA, the CDR3 is TGTGCCAGCAGCGTAGAGCTTGGGGGGCTCTATGGCTACACCTTC.

V is TRBV7-9 and J is TRBJ1-2; 8 nucleotides align to TRBD1. The CDR3 covers 15 residues. Germline CDR1 is SEHNR and CDR2 is FQNEAQ (reference sequence). V was pared by 5 bases and J by 8 bases, with 13 bases of the junction left unmatched. The CDR3 reads CASSTEAGGGRGYTF. CDR3 in DNA: TGTGCCAGCAGCACCGAAGCAGGGGGCGGGCGCGGCTACACCTTC.

This chain connects TRBV5-1 to TRBJ2-3; 7 nucleotides line up with TRBD2. Germline lookup yields CDR1 SGHRS and CDR2 YFSETQ. The V segment lost 0 bases and the J segment 5 bases; nucleotides outside the gene matches: 15. CDR3 length: 18 residues. CDR3 sequence: CASSLGFVGGTTKDTQYF. The CDR3 nucleotides read TGCGCCAGCAGCTTGGGGTTCGTAGGCGGGACTACGAAAGATACGCAGTATTTT.

V is TRBV9 and J is TRBJ1-2; D might be TRBD1 (5 bases). CDR3 size: 14 residues. Per the germline V gene, CDR1 is SGDLS and CDR2 is YYNGEE. Trimming took 0 bases from V and 2 from J, leaving 8 bases between them. The CDR3 region is CASSVGQMNYGYTF. The CDR3 DNA sequence: TGTGCCAGCAGCGTAGGACAGATGAACTATGGCTACACCTTC.

In nucleotides, the CDR3 is TGTGCCAGCTCCCCGGGGCTAGCGGGGAACTACAATGAGCAGTTCTTC. It yields the protein CASSPGLAGNYNEQFF. This rearrangement joins TRBV18 to TRBJ2-1; 9 bases map to TRBD2. CDR3 length equals 16 residues. The germline V gene encodes CDR1 KGHSH and CDR2 LQKENI. V lost 6 bases to trimming and J lost 3 bases; unmatched junction nucleotides: 9.

This clone was seen a single time. The genes are TRBV5-6 and TRBJ1-2; D may be TRBD1 (5 bases). In germline, CDR1 is SGHDT, CDR2 YYEEEE. This CDR3 has 13 amino acids. Trimming stripped 4 bases from V and 5 bases from J, with 12 bases between. CDR3 in amino acids: CASSPRREYGYTF. CDR3 nucleotide sequence: TGTGCCAGCAGCCCACGCAGGGAGTATGGCTACACCTTC.

The chain employs TRBV11-2 and TRBJ2-3; 7 bases map to TRBD2. Germline V CDR1 and CDR2: SGHAT, FQNNGV. V was clipped by 3 bases and J by 8 bases; unmatched bases: 2. There are 12 residues in the CDR3. The CDR3 DNA reads as TGTGCCAGCAGCTTGCCGGGAGGTACGCAGTATTTT. It is translated as CASSLPGGTQYF.

This chain joins TRBV5-1 and TRBJ2-7; the match to TRBD1 covers 8 bases. The CDR3 is made up of 17 amino acids. V lost 2 bases, J lost 2 bases, and 12 bases stayed unmatched. Germline V lookup: CDR1 SGHRS, CDR2 YFSETQ. CDR3 residues: CASSFTGGRKGTYEQYF. The CDR3 DNA sequence: TGCGCCAGCAGCTTTACAGGGGGACGGAAAGGCACCTACGAGCAGTACTTC. Drawing the rest from reference TRBV5-1 and TRBJ2-7, the complete variable domain is KAGVTQTPRYLIKTRGQQVTLSCSPISGHRSVSWYQQTPGQGLQFLFEYFSETQRNKGNFPGRFSGRQFSNSRSEMNVSTLELGDSALYLCASSFTGGRKGTYEQYFGPGTRLTVT.

The chain combines TRBV6-5 with TRBJ2-5, with 7 bases that match TRBD1. J lost 4 bases, V lost 6 bases, and 5 bases had no gene match. This CDR3 contains 13 residues. Germline V gives CDR1 MNHEY, CDR2 SVGAGI. DNA for the CDR3: TGTGCCAGCAGACCGGGACAGCCAGAGACCCAGTACTTC. It encodes CASRPGQPETQYF.

In this sample, this clone turned up a few times. The rearrangement joins TRBV5-6 to TRBJ2-1; D uncertain. The germline CDR1 and CDR2 sequences are SGHDT and YYEEEE. Trimming took off 4 bases at V and 7 bases at J, with 9 bases between the two ends. The CDR3 has 12 amino acids. CDR3 DNA: TGTGCCAGCAGCCGTACGCTGAATGAGCAGTTCTTC. Translation gives CASSRTLNEQFF.

The gene calls are TRBV7-9 and TRBJ1-2; possible D gene TRBD1, 5 bases. The germline V gene has CDR1 SEHNR and CDR2 FQNEAQ (reference sequence). The V and J ends lost 5 bases and 8 bases respectively, with 9 bases between them. The CDR3 is 11 amino acids. CDR3 nucleotides: TGTGCCAGCAGCACAGGCGGCGGCTACACCTTC. Its protein product is CASSTGGGYTF.

The genes are TRBV28 and TRBJ2-7, with 8 bases that match TRBD1. From germline, CDR1 is MDHEN and CDR2 SYDVKM. The CDR3 has 14 residues. With 2 bases clipped from V and 1 base from J, the junction kept 1 base outside the gene matches. CDR3 sequence reads: CASSLQGASYEQYF. DNA for the CDR3: TGTGCCAGCAGTTTACAGGGGGCGTCCTACGAGCAGTACTTC. The whole variable domain, filled in from reference TRBV28 and TRBJ2-7, reads DVKVTQSSRYLVKRTGEKVFLECVQDMDHENMFWYRQDPGLGLRLIYFSYDVKMKEKGDIPEGYSVSREKKERFSLILESASTNQTSMYLCASSLQGASYEQYFGPGTRLTVT.

This clone has more than one count but fewer than ten. The rearrangement joins TRBV6-5 to TRBJ1-4; TRBD1 matches at 7 bases. CDR1 and CDR2 from the germline V gene are MNHEY and SVGAGI. The CDR3 totals 15 residues. With V trimmed by 2 bases and J by 4 bases, 4 bases remained unmatched. CDR3 sequence reads: CASSYRGQYNEKLFF. The DNA for the CDR3 is TGTGCCAGCAGTTACAGGGGACAGTATAATGAAAAACTGTTTTTT.

J is TRBJ2-1 and V is TRBV11-2; TRBD2 matches 9 bases. V was clipped by 6 bases and J by 4 bases; unmatched bases: 4. This CDR3 region has 14 residues. Germline V gene sequence: CDR1 SGHAT, CDR2 FQNNGV. The CDR3 loop is CASSRLAGYNEQFF. The CDR3 bases are TGTGCCAGCAGTCGGCTAGCGGGGTACAATGAGCAGTTCTTC.

This clone appeared once. The V gene is TRBV9, the J gene TRBJ2-3; the D gene could be TRBD1 or TRBD2 (6 bases each). CDR3 length equals 17 residues. Germline CDR1 and CDR2: SGDLS and YYNGEE. The V gene lost 4 bases and the J gene lost 5 bases, with 23 bases spanning the gap. CDR3 protein: CASSSIVWGAQGDTQYF. CDR3 sequence (DNA): TGTGCCAGCAGCTCCATCGTCTGGGGGGCCCAGGGAGATACGCAGTATTTT.

This chain connects TRBV20-1 to TRBJ2-5; the D is unclear. CDR1 DFQATT and CDR2 SNEGSKA come from the germline V gene (reference sequence). V gave up 6 bases and J gave up 5 bases, with 7 bases separating them. The CDR3 is 10 residues long. CDR3 bases: TGCAGTGCCCTCGGGGAGACCCAGTACTTC. This translates into CSALGETQYF.

This chain links TRBV28 with TRBJ1-6; no clear D. V was pared by 3 bases and J by 7 bases, with 7 bases between. CDR1 and CDR2 from the germline V gene are MDHEN and SYDVKM. CDR3 length equals 13 residues. The CDR3 protein is CASSLRKNSPLHF. As DNA, the CDR3 is TGTGCCAGCAGTTTGAGGAAGAATTCACCCCTCCACTTT.

The rearrangement joins TRBV29-1 to TRBJ1-2; the D is unclear. Trimming stripped 8 bases from V and 6 bases from J, with 28 bases between. This CDR3 is built from 16 residues. Per germline, CDR1 SQVTM and CDR2 ANQGSEA. CDR3 DNA: TGCAGCTCCCGGGGAGGACCGACCGGAGCTGGGGATGGCTACACCTTC. This translates into CSSRGGPTGAGDGYTF.

This chain joins TRBV9 and TRBJ1-5; D is uncertain. Trimming removed 2 bases from V and 4 bases from J, with 10 bases in between. This CDR3 is built from 14 residues. The V gene's germline CDR1 is SGDLS and CDR2 YYNGEE. The DNA for the CDR3 is TGTGCCAGCAGCGTTGGCCTCCCTAATCAGCCCCAGCATTTT. This sequence encodes CASSVGLPNQPQHF.

This clone appeared a single time. The same CDR3 arises from other DNA sequences in this sample as well. This chain connects TRBV28 to TRBJ2-2; D gene uncertain. The ends were cut back, 6 bases at V and 1 base at J, with 9 bases in the middle. Per the germline V gene, CDR1 is MDHEN and CDR2 is SYDVKM. The CDR3 has 14 residues. CDR3 in amino acids: CASRGDGNTGELFF. As DNA, the CDR3 is TGTGCCAGCAGGGGTGACGGGAACACCGGGGAGCTGTTTTTT. Full variable domain (missing parts from reference TRBV28 and TRBJ2-2): DVKVTQSSRYLVKRTGEKVFLECVQDMDHENMFWYRQDPGLGLRLIYFSYDVKMKEKGDIPEGYSVSREKKERFSLILESASTNQTSMYLCASRGDGNTGELFFGEGSRLTVL.